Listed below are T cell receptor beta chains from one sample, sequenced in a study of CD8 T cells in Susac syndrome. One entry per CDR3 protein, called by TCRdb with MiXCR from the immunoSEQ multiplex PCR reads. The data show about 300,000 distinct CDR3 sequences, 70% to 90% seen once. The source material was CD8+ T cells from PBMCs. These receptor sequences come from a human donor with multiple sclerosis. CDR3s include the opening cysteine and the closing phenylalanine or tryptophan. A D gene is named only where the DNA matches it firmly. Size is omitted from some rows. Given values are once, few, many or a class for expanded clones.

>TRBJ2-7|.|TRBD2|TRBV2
TGTGCCAGCAGTGAAACCGGGACTAGCGGGAACGAGCAGTACTTC
CASSETGTSGNEQYF
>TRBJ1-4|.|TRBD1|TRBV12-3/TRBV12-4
TGTGCCAGCAGTTTATGGACAGGGGGTCGTGAAAAACTGTTTTTT
CASSLWTGGREKLFF
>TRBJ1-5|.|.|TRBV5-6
TGTGCCAGCAGCTCGGGACAATTCAATCAGCCCCAGCATTTT
CASSSGQFNQPQHF
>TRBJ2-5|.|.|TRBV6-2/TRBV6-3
TGTGCCAGCTGGGTGGGAACTCGAGAGACCCAGTACTTC
CASWVGTRETQYF
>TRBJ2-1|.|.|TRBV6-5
TGTGCCAGCAGTTCCGGACAGGGAGGGACCTCCTACAATGAGCAGTTCTTC
CASSSGQGGTSYNEQFF
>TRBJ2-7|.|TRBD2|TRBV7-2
TGTGCCAGCAGCTTAGCTCCTAGCGGAGCCTACGAGCAGTACTTC
CASSLAPSGAYEQYF
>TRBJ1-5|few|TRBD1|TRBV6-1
TGTGCCAGCAGGACGACAGGGGCGTTCAATCAGCCCCAGCATTTT
CASRTTGAFNQPQHF
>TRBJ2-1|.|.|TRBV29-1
TGCAGCCCACTCACGGGCAATGAGCAGTTCTTC
CSPLTGNEQFF
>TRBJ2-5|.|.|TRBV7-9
TGTGCCAGCAGCTCCCTGCTAGCAGAGACCCAGTACTTC
CASSSLLAETQYF
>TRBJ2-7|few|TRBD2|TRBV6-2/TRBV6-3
TGTGCCAGCAGTTACTCGACGGGACTAGCGGGACCCTTCGGTTTCTACGAGCAGTACTTC
CASSYSTGLAGPFGFYEQYF
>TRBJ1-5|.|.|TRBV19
TGTGCCAGTAGTATAGTGGTCCTAGAACGCAATCAGCCCCAGCATTTT
CASSIVVLERNQPQHF
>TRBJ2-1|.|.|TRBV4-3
TGCGCCGGCAGCCAAGAGTGGGGGGTTAGCTCCTACAATGAGCAGTTCTTC
CAGSQEWGVSSYNEQFF
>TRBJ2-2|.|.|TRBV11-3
TGTGCCAGCAGCAGCCGGGAAGACTGGACCGGGGAGCTGTTTTTT
CASSSREDWTGELFF
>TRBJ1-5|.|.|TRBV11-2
TGTGCCAGCAGCTTTGGACCGTGGGGCAATCAGCCCCAGCATTTT
CASSFGPWGNQPQHF
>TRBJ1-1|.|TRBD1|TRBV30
TGTGCCTGGAGTGTGGGGACAGGGGACACTGAAGCTTTCTTT
CAWSVGTGDTEAFF
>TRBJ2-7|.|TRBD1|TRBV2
TGTGCCAGCAGTGAATGGATTTCCGGGACAGGGAGCTACGAGCAGTACTTC
CASSEWISGTGSYEQYF
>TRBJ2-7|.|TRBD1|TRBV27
TGTGCCAGCAGGGTATACGGGACAGCCTACGAGCAGTACTTC
CASRVYGTAYEQYF
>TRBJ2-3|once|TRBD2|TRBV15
TGTGCCACCAGCAGAGATCGGAGGCTAGCGGACAAGCAGTATTTT
CATSRDRRLADKQYF
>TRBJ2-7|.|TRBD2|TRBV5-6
TGTGCCTCCAACTTCGGGCTAGCGGGGCACGAGCAGTACTTC
CASNFGLAGHEQYF
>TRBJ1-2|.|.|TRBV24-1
TGTGCCACCGGGAGTAACTATGGCTACACCTTC
CATGSNYGYTF
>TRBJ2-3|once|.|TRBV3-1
TGTGCCAGCAGCCCCCGTATCGGCGGTAACACAGATACGCAGTATTTT
CASSPRIGGNTDTQYF
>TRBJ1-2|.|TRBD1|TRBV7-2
TGTGCCAGCAGCTTAGTAGGGTGGACAGGGGGCTCCTCTAACTATGGCTACACCTTC
CASSLVGWTGGSSNYGYTF
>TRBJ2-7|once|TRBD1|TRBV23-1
TGCGCCAGCAGTTTTGGACCACAGGGGATTGGTTTGGAGTACTTC
CASSFGPQGIGLEYF
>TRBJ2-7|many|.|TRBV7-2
TGTGCCAGCAGCTTAGGTGTCTCCTACGAGCAGTACTTC
CASSLGVSYEQYF
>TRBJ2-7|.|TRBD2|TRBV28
TGTGCCAGCAGTTGGTCTAGCGGGGCCTACGAGCAGTACTTC
CASSWSSGAYEQYF
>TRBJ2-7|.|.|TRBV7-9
TGTGCCAGCAGCCATACCACAGAGGGGTTAGCCTACGAGCAGTACTTC
CASSHTTEGLAYEQYF
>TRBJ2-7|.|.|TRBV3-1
TGTGCCAGCAGCCAAGATCTAGGGTTATGGAAGGAGCAGTACTTC
CASSQDLGLWKEQYF
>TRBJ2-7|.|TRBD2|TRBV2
TGTGCCAGCGGCCACGGGGGGAGGGCCGAGCAGTACTTC
CASGHGGRAEQYF
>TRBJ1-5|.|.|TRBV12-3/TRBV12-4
TGTGCCAGCAGTTTATACCGGGCAGGGCAGCCCCAGCATTTT
CASSLYRAGQPQHF
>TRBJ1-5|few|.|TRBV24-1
TGTGCCACCAGCGGGGGTAGGGGTCAGCCCCAGCATTTT
CATSGGRGQPQHF
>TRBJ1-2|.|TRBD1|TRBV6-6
TGTGCCAGCAGTTACCAGGGGGCAGGGACGGGCTACACCTTC
CASSYQGAGTGYTF
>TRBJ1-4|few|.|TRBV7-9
TGTGCCAGCACCTCTTCGGAAAAACTGTTTTTT
CASTSSEKLFF
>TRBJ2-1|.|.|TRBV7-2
TGTGCCAGCAGCTTAGCCCCCGGTGGGGTCCAGCGGGTCAATGAGCAGTTCTTC
CASSLAPGGVQRVNEQFF
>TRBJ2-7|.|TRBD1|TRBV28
TGTGCCAGCAGGATGGGGGCACAGGGGTTATCCTACGAGCAGTACTTC
CASRMGAQGLSYEQYF
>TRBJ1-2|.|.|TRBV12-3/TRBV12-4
TGTGCCAGCAGTTGGATTCCCGCGAACTATGGCTACACCTTC
CASSWIPANYGYTF
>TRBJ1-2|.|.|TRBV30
TGTGCCTGGAGTGTGATAGGGACCTTCTACACCTTC
CAWSVIGTFYTF
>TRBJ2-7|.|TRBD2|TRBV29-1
TGCAGCGTTGAGGGGCGGGAGGGCTACGAGCAGTACTTC
CSVEGREGYEQYF
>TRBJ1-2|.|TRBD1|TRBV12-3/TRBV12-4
TGTGCCAGCAGGGGGATTGATGGACAGGGTAACTATGGCTACACCTTC
CASRGIDGQGNYGYTF
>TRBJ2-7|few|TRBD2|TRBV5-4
TGTGCCAGCAGCTGGGGACTAGCGGGGGCCGAGCAGTACTTC
CASSWGLAGAEQYF
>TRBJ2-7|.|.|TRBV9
TGTGCCAGCAGCACCCAGGGTCACCACGAGCAGTACTTC
CASSTQGHHEQYF